This T cell receptor (beta chain) stems from a study of blood T cell repertoires in COVID-19. Looking at the study overall: Italy, Spain and the United States were the sources of the convalescent and acute COVID-19 samples. PBMCs, B-cell-depleted T cells, or T cells provided the cDNA or gDNA that made up the material.

With 6 bases removed from V and 2 bases from J, the gap between germline ends came to 15 bases. Germline CDR1 reads LNHDA; CDR2 reads SQIVND (reference sequence). The CDR3 loop spans 15 amino acids. In the original analysis: Amplification of reference gene primers was used by the study to estimate nucleated cell counts. TCRdb's copy holds only in-frame clones and misses some; the assay was immunoSEQ multiplex PCR. That table gives V, J and clone size, and the DNA gave D and trimming. The sample consists of 110,000 or so clones, about 88% of them appearing once. The V gene is TRBV19, the J gene TRBJ2-3; D may be TRBD2 (5 bases). What was sequenced was peripheral blood. The TCR was taken from a woman in her sixties or seventies who had recovered from COVID-19. The CDR3 region is CASRVERLSTDTQYF. The DNA of the CDR3 is TGTGCCAGTAGGGTAGAGCGGTTATCCACAGATACGCAGTATTTT.